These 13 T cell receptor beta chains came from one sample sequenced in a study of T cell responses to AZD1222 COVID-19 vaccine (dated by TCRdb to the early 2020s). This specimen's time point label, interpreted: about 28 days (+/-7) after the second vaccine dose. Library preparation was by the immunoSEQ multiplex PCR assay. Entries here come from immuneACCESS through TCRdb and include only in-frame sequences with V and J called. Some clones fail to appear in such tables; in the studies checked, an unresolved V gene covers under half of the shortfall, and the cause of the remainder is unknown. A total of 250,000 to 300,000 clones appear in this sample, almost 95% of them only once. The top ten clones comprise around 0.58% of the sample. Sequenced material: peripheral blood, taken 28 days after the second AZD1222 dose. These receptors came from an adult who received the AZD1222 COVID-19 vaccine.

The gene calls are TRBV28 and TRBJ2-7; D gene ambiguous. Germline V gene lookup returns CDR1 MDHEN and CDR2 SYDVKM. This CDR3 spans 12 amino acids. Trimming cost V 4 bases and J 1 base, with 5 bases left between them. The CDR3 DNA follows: TGTGCCAGCAGTTGGATTTCCTACGAGCAGTACTTC. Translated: CASSWISYEQYF.

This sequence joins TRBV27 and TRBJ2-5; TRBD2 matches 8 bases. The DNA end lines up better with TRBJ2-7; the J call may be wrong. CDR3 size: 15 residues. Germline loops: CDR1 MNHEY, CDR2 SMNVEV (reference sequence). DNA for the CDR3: TGTGCCAGCAGTCCGACTAGCGCCCGAGCGTACGAGCAGTACTTC. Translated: CASSPTSARAYEQYF.

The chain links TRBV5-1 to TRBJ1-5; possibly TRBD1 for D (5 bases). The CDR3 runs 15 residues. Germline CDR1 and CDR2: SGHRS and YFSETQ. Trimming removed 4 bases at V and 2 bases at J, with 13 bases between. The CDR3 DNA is TGCGCCAGCAGCAAAACAGGTGGTGGCAATCAGCCCCAGCATTTT. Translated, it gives CASSKTGGGNQPQHF.

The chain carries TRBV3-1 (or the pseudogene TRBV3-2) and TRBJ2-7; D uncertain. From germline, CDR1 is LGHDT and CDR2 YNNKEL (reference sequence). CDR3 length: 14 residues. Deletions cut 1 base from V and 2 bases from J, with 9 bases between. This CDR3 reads CASSQVAFPYEQYF. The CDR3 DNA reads TGTGCCAGCAGCCAAGTGGCGTTCCCCTACGAGCAGTACTTC.

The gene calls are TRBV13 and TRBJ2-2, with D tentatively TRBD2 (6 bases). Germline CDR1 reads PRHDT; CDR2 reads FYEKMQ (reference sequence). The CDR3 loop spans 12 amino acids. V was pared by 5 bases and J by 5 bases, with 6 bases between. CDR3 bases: TGTGCCAGCAGCGCGGGGACCGGGGAGCTGTTTTTT. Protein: CASSAGTGELFF.

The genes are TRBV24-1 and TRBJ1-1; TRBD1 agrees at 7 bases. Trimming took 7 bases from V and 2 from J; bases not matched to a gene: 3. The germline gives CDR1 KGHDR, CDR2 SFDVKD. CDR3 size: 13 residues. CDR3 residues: CATRRQGNTEAFF. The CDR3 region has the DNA TGTGCCACCAGACGACAGGGTAACACTGAAGCTTTCTTT.

CDR3 in DNA: TGTGCCAGCCACAGGGAAACCTGGGAGCTGTTTTTT. Amino acids: CASHRETWELFF. The chain is built from TRBV7-9 and TRBJ2-2, with D maybe TRBD1 (6 bases). V lost 8 bases to trimming and J lost 9 bases, with 13 bases between them. Germline assignment: CDR1 SEHNR and CDR2 FQNEAQ (reference sequence). The length of the CDR3 is 12 residues. The full variable domain, with the rest looked up from reference TRBV7-9 and TRBJ2-2, is DTGVSQNPRHKITKRGQNVTFRCDPISEHNRLYWYRQTLGQGPEFLTYFQNEAQLEKSRLLSDRFSAERPKGSFSTLEIQRTEQGDSAMYLCASHRETWELFFGEGSRLTVL.

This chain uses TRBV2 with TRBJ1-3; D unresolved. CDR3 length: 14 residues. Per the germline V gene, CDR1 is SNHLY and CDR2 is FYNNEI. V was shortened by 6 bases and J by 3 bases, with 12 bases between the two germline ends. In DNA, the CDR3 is TGTGCCAGCAGGGGAACGGTCGGTGGAAACACCATATATTTT. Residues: CASRGTVGGNTIYF. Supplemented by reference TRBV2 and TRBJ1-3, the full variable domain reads EPEVTQTPSHQVTQMGQEVILRCVPISNHLYFYWYRQILGQKVEFLVSFYNNEISEKSEIFDDQFSVERPDGSNFTLKIRSTKLEDSAMYFCASRGTVGGNTIYFGEGSWLTVV.

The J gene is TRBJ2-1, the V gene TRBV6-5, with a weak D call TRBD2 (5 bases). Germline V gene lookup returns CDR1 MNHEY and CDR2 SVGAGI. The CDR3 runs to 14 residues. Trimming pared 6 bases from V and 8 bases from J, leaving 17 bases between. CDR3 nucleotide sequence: TGTGCCAGCAGCGCCGATCCCCTAGCTGATGAGCAGTTCTTC. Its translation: CASSADPLADEQFF.

CDR3 nucleotide sequence: TGTGCCAGCAGCTCCCGACTAGCGTTCCCCTACGAGCAGTACTTC. It encodes CASSSRLAFPYEQYF. The chain combines TRBV5-4 with TRBJ2-7, with 8 bases fitting TRBD2. The CDR3 has 15 residues. With V trimmed by 3 bases and J by 2 bases, 7 bases remained unmatched. Germline CDR1 reads SGHNT; CDR2 reads YYREEE (reference sequence).

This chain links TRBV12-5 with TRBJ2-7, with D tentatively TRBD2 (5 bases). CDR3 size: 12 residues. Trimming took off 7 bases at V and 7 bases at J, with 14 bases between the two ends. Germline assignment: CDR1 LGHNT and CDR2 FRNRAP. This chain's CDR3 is CASDPREQEQYF. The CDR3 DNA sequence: TGTGCTAGTGACCCGAGGGAGCAGGAGCAGTACTTC.

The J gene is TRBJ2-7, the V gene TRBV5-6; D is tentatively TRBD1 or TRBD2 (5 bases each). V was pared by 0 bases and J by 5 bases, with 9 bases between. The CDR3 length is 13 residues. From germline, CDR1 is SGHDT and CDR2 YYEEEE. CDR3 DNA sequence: TGTGCCAGCAGCTTGGCGCTGGGGGACGAGCAGTACTTC. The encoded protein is CASSLALGDEQYF.

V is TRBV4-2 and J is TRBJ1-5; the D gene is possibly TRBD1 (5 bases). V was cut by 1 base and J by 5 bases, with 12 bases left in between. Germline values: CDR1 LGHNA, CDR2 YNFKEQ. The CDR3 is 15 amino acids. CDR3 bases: TGTGCCAGCAGCCAAGGCCGAACAGGCGATCAGCCCCAGCATTTT. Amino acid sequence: CASSQGRTGDQPQHF.